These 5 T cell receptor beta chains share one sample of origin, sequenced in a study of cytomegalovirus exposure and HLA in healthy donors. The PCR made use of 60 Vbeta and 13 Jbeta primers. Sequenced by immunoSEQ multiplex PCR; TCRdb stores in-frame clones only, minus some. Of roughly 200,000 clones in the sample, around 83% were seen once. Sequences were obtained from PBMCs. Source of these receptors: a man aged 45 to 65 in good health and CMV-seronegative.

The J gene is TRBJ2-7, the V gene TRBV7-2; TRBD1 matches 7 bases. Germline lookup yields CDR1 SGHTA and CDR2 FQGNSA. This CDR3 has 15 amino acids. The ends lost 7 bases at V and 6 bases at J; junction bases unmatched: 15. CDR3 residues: CASTEGALSIGEQYF. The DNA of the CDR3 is TGTGCCAGCACCGAGGGGGCCCTAAGTATAGGCGAGCAGTACTTC.

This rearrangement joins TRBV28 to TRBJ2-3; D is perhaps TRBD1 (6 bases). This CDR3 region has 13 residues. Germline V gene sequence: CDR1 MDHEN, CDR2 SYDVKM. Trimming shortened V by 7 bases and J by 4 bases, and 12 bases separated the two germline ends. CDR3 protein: CASNPPGADTQYF. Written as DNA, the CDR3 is TGTGCCAGCAACCCCCCAGGGGCAGATACGCAGTATTTT.

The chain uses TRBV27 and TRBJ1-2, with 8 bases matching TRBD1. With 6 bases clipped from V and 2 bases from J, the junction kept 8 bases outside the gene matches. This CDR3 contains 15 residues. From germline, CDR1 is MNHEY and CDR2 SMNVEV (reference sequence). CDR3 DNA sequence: TGTGCCAGCAGCGTTTCCAGGGGGCTCAACTATGGCTACACCTTC. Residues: CASSVSRGLNYGYTF.

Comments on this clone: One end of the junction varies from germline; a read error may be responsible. The CDR3, as DNA: TGTGCTAGCAGCCGATCACGGGGGGACCAAGAGACCCAGTACTTC. Its translation: CASSRSRGDQETQYF. The chain is built from TRBV7-7 and TRBJ2-5; TRBD2 matches at 7 bases. Germline-derived CDR1 and CDR2 are SSHAT and FNYEAQ (reference sequence). The CDR3 consists of 15 residues.

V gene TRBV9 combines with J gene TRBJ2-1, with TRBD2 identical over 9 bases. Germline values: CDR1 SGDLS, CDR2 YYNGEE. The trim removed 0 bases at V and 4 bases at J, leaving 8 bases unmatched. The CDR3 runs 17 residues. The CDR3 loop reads CASSVGPASGKYNEQFF. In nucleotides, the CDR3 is TGTGCCAGCAGCGTAGGCCCGGCTAGCGGGAAATACAATGAGCAGTTCTTC.